This T cell receptor beta chain was captured by sequencing in a study of blood T cell repertoires in COVID-19. Study details: The United States, Italy and Spain provided the acute and convalescent COVID-19 samples.

Data came from immunoSEQ multiplex PCR; TCRdb stores just in-frame clones and leaves some out. The sample has 200,000 to 300,000 clones; more than 75% are singletons. Only one count was recorded for this clone. Germline loops: CDR1 SEHNR, CDR2 FQNEAQ (reference sequence). The CDR3 totals 15 residues. The J segment lost 7 bases and the V segment lost 5 bases, leaving 10 bases of the junction unmatched. Input material: PBMCs or T cells enriched from blood (not recorded which). The TCR was taken from a woman in her forties with acute COVID-19. The rearrangement links TRBV7-9 to TRBJ2-1; TRBD2 aligns across 8 bases. The DNA for the CDR3 is TGTGCCAGCAGCGGACTAGCCCTTAGCGGGAATGAGCAGTTCTTC. It yields the protein CASSGLALSGNEQFF.